A single TCR beta chain is shown here with its context. This sample was included in a study of blood T cell repertoires in COVID-19. Authors' methods: Researchers report that nucleated cell counts were estimated from reference gene primer amplification. Repertoires were generated with immunoSEQ multiplex PCR, while TCRdb's copy carries only in-frame clones and drops some. V, J and clone size were drawn from that table, and D and trimming were deduced from the DNA. This table has 250,000 or so clones, roughly nine tenths appearing once. CDR3 length: 16 residues. The J segment lost 5 bases and the V segment lost 3 bases, leaving 13 bases of the junction unmatched. Germline values: CDR1 MDHEN, CDR2 SYDVKM.

The V call is TRBV28, the J call TRBJ2-7, with 7 bases identical to TRBD2. The receptor was derived from a woman aged 18 to 35 who had recovered from COVID-19. Sequenced: PBMCs or T cells enriched from blood (not recorded which). CDR3 in DNA: TGTGCCAGCAGTTTTCAGAGCGGGATAAAGGAGGACGAGCAGTACTTC. Translating it yields CASSFQSGIKEDEQYF. Using reference TRBV28 and TRBJ2-7 for the parts outside the CDR3, the full variable domain is DVKVTQSSRYLVKRTGEKVFLECVQDMDHENMFWYRQDPGLGLRLIYFSYDVKMKEKGDIPEGYSVSREKKERFSLILESASTNQTSMYLCASSFQSGIKEDEQYFGPGTRLTVT.